The sample holds a few counts of the clone carrying this T cell receptor beta chain. Its target is unknown. The Oncomine TCR Beta short-read assay sequenced DNA from cultured CD4+ T cells. A single record per CDR3 protein comes from TCRdb applying MiXCR to the PCR reads. The sample holds fewer than 25,000 distinct CDR3 sequences, approximately 40% seen once. The CDR3 sequence is 12 residues long. The sample belongs to a study of vaccination and CD4 T cells after COVID-19. Study context: Participants were vaccinated with two doses, given as either BNT162b2 or mRNA-1273 vaccine.

Treatment in this sample: roughly nine-day PBMC culture with coronavirus spike peptide pools or control peptides (ViraFEST assay). PCR positivity dates ran from March to December 2020, preceding US Alpha, Beta and Delta variants. V gene TRBV21-1 combines with J gene TRBJ2-1; no DNA check was done on the table's D call, TRBD1. TRBV21-1 is an annotated pseudogene. The TCR comes from a human donor with COVID-19. The sequencing input was cultured CD4+ T cells from blood. The CDR3 spells CARDSSYNEQFF. CDR3 DNA sequence: TGTGCCCGGGACAGCTCCTACAATGAGCAGTTCTTC.